This T cell receptor beta chain was sequenced for a study of monozygotic twins with inflammatory bowel disease (dated by TCRdb to about 2019). For the wider study: A total of about 28 monozygotic twin pairs were included in the full study, comprising nine German pairs (four IBD-concordant, five IBD-discordant) and 19 IBD-discordant Danish pairs. Disease-associated traits were sought mainly through comparisons between IBD patients and their genetically identical healthy co-twins within discordant pairs. Each individual had, on average, about 151 000 unique TCRalpha sequences and 181 000 unique TCRbeta sequences available for analysis.

Remarks on this clonotype: Its target antigen remains unknown.

From each donor, a roughly 2.3 ml peripheral blood sample was collected into PAXgene tubes and stored at -80 degrees C. Total RNA was isolated from whole blood with the PAXgene blood miRNA kit on an automated QIAcube, without T cell sorting. Deep TCRalpha and TCRbeta repertoire profiling with unique molecular barcoding was performed on peripheral blood of monozygotic twin pairs concordant or discordant for inflammatory bowel disease. Smoking habits were recorded for all twin pairs, and individuals were classified as current, former or never smokers. Libraries were built with 5' RACE. Each TCR library was prepared from about 3,400 ng of total RNA. For each sample, cDNA synthesis with SMARTScribe reverse transcriptase was split into eight separate reactions. Unique molecular identifiers containing a 6-nucleotide sample barcode were introduced through template switching during cDNA synthesis. Two nested PCRs of around 16 and 10 cycles amplified the TCRalpha and TCRbeta cDNA, and bead purification followed each PCR. Before amplification, cDNA was treated with uracil DNA-glycosylase and purified using the QIAquick PCR purification kit. The second PCR added Illumina TruSeq-compatible adapters along with sample-specific barcodes. Library quality and concentration were assessed using TapeStation and Qubit, and about 5 ng of each library was pooled. The pooled libraries were sequenced with 2 x 100 bp reads and custom sequencing primers on an Illumina HiSeq2500 single-index Rapid Run. Under the source paper's analysis protocol: PCR and sequencing errors were corrected by UMI-based consensus assembly using MiGEC version 1.2.6. MiXCR version 2.1.1 was used to carry out V(D)J alignment, clonotype assembly and CDR3 extraction. Normalisation of gene usage, clonotype sharing and MAIT/NKT TCR abundance was achieved by analysing the top 1000, 10 000 and 20 000 clonotypes per sample. After downsampling to 27 000 UMIs, diversity was calculated as the inverse Simpson index using the vegan R package. Paired Mann-Whitney U tests on discordant twin pairs were used, with Benjamini-Hochberg multiple-testing correction. Reads reprocessed by TCRdb are summarized as one entry per CDR3 protein sequence, and DNA is absent. Here the V and J calls rest on TCRdb's processing, not on the authors' analysis. This sample's table has entries for 350,000 to 550,000 distinct CDR3 sequences. The top ten hold around 2.4% of the sample.

Inclusive of the bounding cysteine and phenylalanine, the CDR3 is 17 residues long. DNA is not recorded here. Via the germline V gene, CDR1 is SGHTA and CDR2 FQGNSA. Beyond this particular receptor, the publication reports: Fewer clonotypes were shared with other individuals by IBD patients than by healthy twins, most markedly in patients showing signs of disease activity. Different T cell subtypes could not be distinguished in the analysis. Because patients received different immunosuppressive treatments, the repertoires may have picked up extra background noise and variability between individuals. The results gave no support for a single strong signal or clonotype linked to IBD. IBD patients had lower TCRbeta repertoire diversity, measured by the inverse Simpson index, than their healthy co-twins. Repertoire similarity did not differ between concordant and discordant twins, which could be due to limited statistical power.

Sequenced: blood. The sequence links TRBV7-2 to TRBJ1-5; the D gene TCRdb calls, TRBD1, cannot be checked with no DNA. This sequence was found in a human donor with ulcerative colitis or Crohn's disease, or a healthy co-twin of an affected twin (not recorded which). CDR3 protein: CASSLPRGDYSNQPQHF.